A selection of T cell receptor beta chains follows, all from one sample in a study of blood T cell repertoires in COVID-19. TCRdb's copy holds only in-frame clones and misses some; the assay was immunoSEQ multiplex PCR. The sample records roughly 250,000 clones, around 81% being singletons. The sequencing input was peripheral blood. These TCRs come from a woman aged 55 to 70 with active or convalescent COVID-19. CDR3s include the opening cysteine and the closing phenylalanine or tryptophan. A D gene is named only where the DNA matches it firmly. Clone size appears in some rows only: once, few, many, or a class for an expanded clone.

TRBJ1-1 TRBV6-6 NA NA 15 TGTGCCAGCAGTTACGGCAGGGCCTACGGCACTGAAGCTTTCTTT CASSYGRAYGTEAFF
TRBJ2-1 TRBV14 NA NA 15 TGTGCCAGCAGCCACCTAGTGAGCTCCTACAATGAGCAGTTCTTC CASSHLVSSYNEQFF
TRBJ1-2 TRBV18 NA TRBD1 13 TGTGCCAGCTCACCAACCGGGACAGAGGGCTACACCTTC CASSPTGTEGYTF
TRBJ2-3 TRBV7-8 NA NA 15 TGTGCCAGCAGCTTAGCATCCAGAACTATAGATACGCAGTATTTT CASSLASRTIDTQYF
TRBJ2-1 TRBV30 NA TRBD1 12 TGTGCCTGGAGTGTACAGGGGAATGAGCAGTTCTTC CAWSVQGNEQFF
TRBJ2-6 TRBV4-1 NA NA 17 TGCGCCAGCAGCCTCATGCCGGTATCTCTCGGGGCCAACGTCCTGACTTTC CASSLMPVSLGANVLTF
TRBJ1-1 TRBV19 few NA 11 TGTGCCAGTATCAGGGTTCCTGAAGCTTTCTTT CASIRVPEAFF
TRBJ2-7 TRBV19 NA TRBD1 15 TGTGCCAGTAGTATAGCCGGGACAGGGGCCTACGAGCAGTACTTC CASSIAGTGAYEQYF
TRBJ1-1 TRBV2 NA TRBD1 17 TGTGCCAGCAGAAAGCTCGGGACAGGGGTGTCGAACACTGAAGCTTTCTTT CASRKLGTGVSNTEAFF
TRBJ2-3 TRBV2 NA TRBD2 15 TGTGCCAGCAGTGAAGCTAGCGGGGGACGAGATACGCAGTATTTT CASSEASGGRDTQYF
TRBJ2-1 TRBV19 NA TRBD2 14 TGTGCCAGTAGTCCGATAGCGGGAAACAATGAGCAGTTCTTC CASSPIAGNNEQFF
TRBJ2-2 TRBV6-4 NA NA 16 TGTGCCAGCAGTGACTCGGCAGGGGCTAACACCGGGGAGCTGTTTTTT CASSDSAGANTGELFF
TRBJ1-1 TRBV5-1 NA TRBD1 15 TGCGCCAGCAGCTTGGCGGGACAGGGGGACACTGAAGCTTTCTTT CASSLAGQGDTEAFF
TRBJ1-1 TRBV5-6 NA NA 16 TGTGCCAGCAGCCCCGCTCCGACAGGTAGGATCACTGAAGCTTTCTTT CASSPAPTGRITEAFF
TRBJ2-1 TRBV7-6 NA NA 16 TGTGCCAGCAGCTTAGGGTACCGCAGCTCCTACAATGAGCAGTTCTTC CASSLGYRSSYNEQFF
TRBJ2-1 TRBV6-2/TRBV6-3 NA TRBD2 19 TGTGCCAGCAGTTACTCAGGCACTAGCGGGGGTCGAGACTACAATGAGCAGTTCTTC CASSYSGTSGGRDYNEQFF
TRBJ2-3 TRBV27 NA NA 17 TGTGCCAGCAGTTTTTCCCCGGGGGTATATTTCACAGATACGCAGTATTTT CASSFSPGVYFTDTQYF
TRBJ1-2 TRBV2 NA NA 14 TGTGCCAGCAGTTCATCCGGGATCTCCGGGGGCTACACCTTC CASSSSGISGGYTF
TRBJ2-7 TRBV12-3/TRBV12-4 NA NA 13 TGTGCCAGCAGTTTAGGGAGGGACTACGAGCAGTACTTC CASSLGRDYEQYF
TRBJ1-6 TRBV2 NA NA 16 TGTGCCAGCACCTACGGGGGGACATACGCCCAGAGGCCCCTCCACTTT CASTYGGTYAQRPLHF
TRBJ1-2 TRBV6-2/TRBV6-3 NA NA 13 TGTGCCAGCAGTTACGGACAGTCGCCTGGCTACACCTTC CASSYGQSPGYTF
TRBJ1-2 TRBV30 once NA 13 TGTGCCTGGAGAGTCATGGTTCCAGATGGCTACACCTTC CAWRVMVPDGYTF
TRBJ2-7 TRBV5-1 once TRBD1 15 TGCGCCAGCAGCTTGGGACAGGGTGGGGCCTACGAGCAGTACTTC CASSLGQGGAYEQYF
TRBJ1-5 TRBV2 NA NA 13 TGTGCCAGCAGAAGGGGTAGCAATCAGCCCCAGCATTTT CASRRGSNQPQHF
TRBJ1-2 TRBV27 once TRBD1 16 TGTGCCAGCAGTTCCTGGACAGGGAAGGCTAACTATGGCTACACCTTC CASSSWTGKANYGYTF
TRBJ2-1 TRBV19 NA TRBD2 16 TGTGCCAGTAGTAAGACTAGCGGGGGAAGCTACAATGAGCAGTTCTTC CASSKTSGGSYNEQFF
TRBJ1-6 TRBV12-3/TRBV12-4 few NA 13 TGTGCCAGCAGTTTTCGGAGTAATTCACCCCTCCACTTT CASSFRSNSPLHF
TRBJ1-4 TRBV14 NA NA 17 TGTGCCAGCAGCCAAGAGGCCCCAGGGTCGTCTAATGAAAAACTGTTTTTT CASSQEAPGSSNEKLFF
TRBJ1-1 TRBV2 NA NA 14 TGTGCCAGCACCCTAGGGGCAGGGAACACTGAAGCTTTCTTT CASTLGAGNTEAFF
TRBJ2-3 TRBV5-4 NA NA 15 TGTGCCAGCAGCTTGGACTCTCTAACCACAGATACGCAGTATTTT CASSLDSLTTDTQYF
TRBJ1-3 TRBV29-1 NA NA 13 TGCAGCGCTGGGGGGGGGAATGGAAACACCATATATTTT CSAGGGNGNTIYF
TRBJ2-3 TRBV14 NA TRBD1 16 TGTGCCAGCAGCCCCCGACCGGGACAGGGAAGAGATACGCAGTATTTT CASSPRPGQGRDTQYF
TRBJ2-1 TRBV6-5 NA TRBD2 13 TGTGCCAGCAGGCCTGGACTAGAAAGTGAGCAGTTCTTC CASRPGLESEQFF
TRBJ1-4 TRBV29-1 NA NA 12 TGCAGCGTTGAAGGGAGTAATGAAAAACTGTTTTTT CSVEGSNEKLFF
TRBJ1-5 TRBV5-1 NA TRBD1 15 TGCGCCAGCAGCCCGTCCGGGACAGGGGCTCAGCCCCAGCATTTT CASSPSGTGAQPQHF
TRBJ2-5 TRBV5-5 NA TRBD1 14 TGTGCCAGCAGCCCCGGACAGGGATGGGAGACCCAGTACTTC CASSPGQGWETQYF
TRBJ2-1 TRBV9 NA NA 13 TGTGCCAGCACCCCAGGGTTCTCCAATGAGCAGTTCTTC CASTPGFSNEQFF
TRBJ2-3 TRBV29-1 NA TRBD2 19 TGCAGCGTTGCGGGACTAGCGGGGGGGCCTGACCCTAGCACAGATACGCAGTATTTT CSVAGLAGGPDPSTDTQYF
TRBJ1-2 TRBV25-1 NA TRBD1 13 TGTGCCAGCAAGACAGGGTCGAACTATGGCTACACCTTC CASKTGSNYGYTF
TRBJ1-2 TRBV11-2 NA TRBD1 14 TGTGCCAGCAGCTTAAATCAGGGGGGATATGGCTACACCTTC CASSLNQGGYGYTF
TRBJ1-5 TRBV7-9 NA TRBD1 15 TGTGCCAGCAGCGAGGGGACAGTGGGATGGGGGCCCCAGCATTTT CASSEGTVGWGPQHF